The rows below give T cell receptor beta chains drawn from one sample of a study of blood T cell repertoires in COVID-19. TCRdb's table, derived via immunoSEQ multiplex PCR, lists solely in-frame clones and lacks some. This table has hundreds of thousands of clones, 80% to 90% appearing once. Sequencing used peripheral blood. The receptors stem from a man aged 25 to 45 with active or convalescent COVID-19. CDR3s include the opening cysteine and the closing phenylalanine or tryptophan. D genes are given only for firm matches. Clone size is stated in some rows and not others, as once, few, many or a class when expanded.

NA TRBJ1-1 NA TRBV4-3 TGCGCCAGCAGCCAAATAGGAGCGAACACTGAAGCTTTCTTT CASSQIGANTEAFF
NA TRBJ2-7 NA TRBV4-3 TGCGCCAGCAGCCAAGATAAGTGGTCAGTCTCTACCGGGGAGCAGTACTTC CASSQDKWSVSTGEQYF
TRBD1 TRBJ2-3 NA TRBV5-4 TGTGCCAGCAGCTTCCCGGGACAGAGGATCCCAGATACGCAGTATTTT CASSFPGQRIPDTQYF
NA TRBJ2-7 once TRBV3-1/TRBV3-2 TGTGCCAGCAGCCCTGGGGCCGGGACTCACTCCTACGAGCAGTACTTC CASSPGAGTHSYEQYF
TRBD2 TRBJ2-7 NA TRBV4-3 TGCGCCAGCAGCCAACTTACGGGACTAGGGATAGGCGAGCAGTACTTC CASSQLTGLGIGEQYF
NA TRBJ2-7 NA TRBV11-2 TGTGCCAGCAGCCCCGGGGGTCCCCTCTACGAGCAGTACTTC CASSPGGPLYEQYF
NA TRBJ1-2 NA TRBV28 TGTGCCAGCAGACGGGGGGTACAAAGTATATACGGCTACACCTTC CASRRGVQSIYGYTF
TRBD1 TRBJ2-7 NA TRBV7-2 TGTGCCAGCGCCCCGGGGGACAGGCCCTACGAGCAGTACTTC CASAPGDRPYEQYF
TRBD1 TRBJ1-4 NA TRBV5-1 TGCGCCAGCAGCTGGGGGGCAGGGGGCGAAAATGAAAAACTGTTTTTT CASSWGAGGENEKLFF
NA TRBJ2-7 few TRBV2 TGTGCCAGCAGAGAAAGGGGACTGGACTCCTACGAGCAGTACTTC CASRERGLDSYEQYF
TRBD1 TRBJ1-2 NA TRBV7-2 TGTGCCAGCAGCTTAAACAGGGGGCTGTACGGCTACACCTTC CASSLNRGLYGYTF
NA TRBJ2-1 once TRBV18 TGTGCCAGCTCACCATTACTAGATAGCTACAATGAGCAGTTCTTC CASSPLLDSYNEQFF
NA TRBJ2-1 NA TRBV21-1 TGTGCCAGCAGCAAAGAAGGGGACAGGATCAATGAGCAGTTCTTC CASSKEGDRINEQFF
NA TRBJ2-3 NA TRBV5-1 TGCGCCAGCAGCTTCCCGGCAGATACGCAGTATTTT CASSFPADTQYF
NA TRBJ1-3 few TRBV18 TGTGCCAGCTCACCGAACGGGTACTCTGGAAACACCATATATTTT CASSPNGYSGNTIYF
NA TRBJ1-1 few TRBV27 TGTGCCAGCAGTCAGCAGGGAATCGGGCTCACTGAAGCTTTCTTT CASSQQGIGLTEAFF
TRBD1 TRBJ2-3 once TRBV29-1 TGCAGCGTCCTCCGGGACAGGGGGCAAGATACGCAGTATTTT CSVLRDRGQDTQYF
NA TRBJ2-2 NA TRBV6-5 TGTGCCAGCAGTTACTCGATGGTGCGGGATCTCGGGGAGCTGTTTTTT CASSYSMVRDLGELFF
NA TRBJ2-5 NA TRBV5-1 TGCGCCAGCAGCTTGGCCTCTCAGGGGGAGACCCAGTACTTC CASSLASQGETQYF
NA TRBJ1-2 NA TRBV27 TGTGCCAGCAGTTTTGGGCCAGCTAACTATGGCTACACCTTC CASSFGPANYGYTF
TRBD1 TRBJ2-7 few TRBV18 TGTGCCAGCTCACTGTCGGGACAGGGACGCGAGCAGTACTTC CASSLSGQGREQYF
NA TRBJ1-4 few TRBV2 TGTGCCAGCAGTGCAACAGGCGCAACTAATGAAAAACTGTTTTTT CASSATGATNEKLFF
NA TRBJ2-3 NA TRBV7-6 TGTGCCAGCAGCCCTCGAGATACGCAGTATTTT CASSPRDTQYF
NA TRBJ1-5 NA TRBV30 TGTGCCTGGAGTACGGAGAGGGATCAGCCCCAGCATTTT CAWSTERDQPQHF
NA TRBJ2-5 NA TRBV11-2 TGTGCCAGCAGCTTTCAGCGAGAGGAAGAGACCCAGTACTTC CASSFQREEETQYF
NA TRBJ1-1 NA TRBV7-9 TGTGCCAGCAGCCCCGGGGGGAGCACTGAAGCTTTCTTT CASSPGGSTEAFF
NA TRBJ1-1 NA TRBV2 TGTGCCAGCAGTGCCTTCACTGAAGCTTTCTTT CASSAFTEAFF
TRBD1 TRBJ2-5 NA TRBV18 TGTGCCAGCTCACCACCCTTCGGACAGGGCCCCCAGGAGACCCAGTACTTC CASSPPFGQGPQETQYF
NA TRBJ1-3 NA TRBV4-3 TGCGCCAGCAGCCAAGGCCCTGGGGGGATCTCTGGAAACACCATATATTTT CASSQGPGGISGNTIYF
TRBD2 TRBJ2-7 once TRBV11-2 TGTGCCAGCAGCGGACGGGGGGGCTTTTACGAGCAGTACTTC CASSGRGGFYEQYF
NA TRBJ2-3 NA TRBV19 TGTGCCAGTAACGACGGAGGGGGCACAGATACGCAGTATTTT CASNDGGGTDTQYF
NA TRBJ2-3 NA TRBV7-9 TGTGCCAGCAGCTTAGCGGGAGGAGGTACGCAGTATTTT CASSLAGGGTQYF
TRBD2 TRBJ2-2 NA TRBV9 TGTGCCAGCAGCCCCCGCGGGGAGGGGACCGGGGAGCTGTTTTTT CASSPRGEGTGELFF
NA TRBJ1-1 once TRBV19 TGTGCCAGTAGGTCCGGGGGGGCCATCACTGAAGCTTTCTTT CASRSGGAITEAFF
NA TRBJ2-5 NA TRBV5-1 TGCGCCAGCAGCTTGGGATCGGTCCCCCAAGAGACCCAGTACTTC CASSLGSVPQETQYF
TRBD1 TRBJ2-3 NA TRBV30 TGTGCCTGGAGCCCAGGGGGCTCGGGAGAAGATACGCAGTATTTT CAWSPGGSGEDTQYF
TRBD1 TRBJ2-2 NA TRBV9 TGTGCCAGCAGGGACAGGGTGAACACCGGGGAGCTGTTTTTT CASRDRVNTGELFF
TRBD1 TRBJ1-4 once TRBV6-5 TGTGCCAGCAGGCTGGGGACAGGACGACATGAAAAACTGTTTTTT CASRLGTGRHEKLFF
NA TRBJ1-2 NA TRBV2 TGTGCCAGCAGGACCGATGCGGGGTCTGGCTACACCTTC CASRTDAGSGYTF
TRBD1 TRBJ1-2 NA TRBV12-3/TRBV12-4 TGTGCCAGCAGTTTCGTGACAGGGGGTGGCTACACCTTC CASSFVTGGGYTF
TRBD1 TRBJ2-7 NA TRBV5-1 TGCGCCAGCAGCTTTGGGAGCACAGGGGAGGAGCAGTACTTC CASSFGSTGEEQYF
TRBD2 TRBJ2-5 NA TRBV4-1 TGCGCCAGCAGCCAAGGAGCGGGGTTTAACCAAGAGACCCAGTACTTC CASSQGAGFNQETQYF
TRBD1 TRBJ1-1 NA TRBV7-9 TGTGCCGGAGGGACAGAGAACACTGAAGCTTTCTTT CAGGTENTEAFF
NA TRBJ2-5 once TRBV18 TGTGCCAGCTCAAAGTTAGCGAACCAAGAGACCCAGTACTTC CASSKLANQETQYF
TRBD1 TRBJ1-5 NA TRBV28 TGTGCCAGCAGTCCAGGGGGGAGGCAGCCCCAGCATTTT CASSPGGRQPQHF
TRBD2 TRBJ2-5 NA TRBV7-2 TGTGCCAGCAGCTTATGGCTAGCGGGAGGTATCGAAGAGACCCAGTACTTC CASSLWLAGGIEETQYF
NA TRBJ1-1 many TRBV20-1 TGCAGTGCTAGGCAGTTTGAACAAGCTTTCTTT CSARQFEQAFF
NA TRBJ2-7 NA TRBV6-5 TGTGCCAGCAGTTACAGGGGGAGCTCCTACGAGCAGTACTTC CASSYRGSSYEQYF
NA TRBJ1-5 NA TRBV27 TGTGCCAGCAGTTTAACGGGGAGCAATCAGCCCCAGCATTTT CASSLTGSNQPQHF
TRBD1 TRBJ1-2 NA TRBV30 TGTGCCTGGAGTGTAGGCTGGACCGGGACAGGGCACGGCTACACCTTC CAWSVGWTGTGHGYTF
NA TRBJ2-6 once TRBV7-9 TGTGCCAGCAGCTTTACGACTCTTGGGGCCAACGTCCTGACTTTC CASSFTTLGANVLTF
TRBD1 TRBJ2-4 NA TRBV28 TGTGCCAGCACCGAAGGCAGGGGGAACATTCAGTACTTC CASTEGRGNIQYF
TRBD2 TRBJ2-6 NA TRBV7-2 TGTGCCAGCAGCGCGAGCGGGAGGGCGCCTGGGGCCAACGTCCTGACTTTC CASSASGRAPGANVLTF